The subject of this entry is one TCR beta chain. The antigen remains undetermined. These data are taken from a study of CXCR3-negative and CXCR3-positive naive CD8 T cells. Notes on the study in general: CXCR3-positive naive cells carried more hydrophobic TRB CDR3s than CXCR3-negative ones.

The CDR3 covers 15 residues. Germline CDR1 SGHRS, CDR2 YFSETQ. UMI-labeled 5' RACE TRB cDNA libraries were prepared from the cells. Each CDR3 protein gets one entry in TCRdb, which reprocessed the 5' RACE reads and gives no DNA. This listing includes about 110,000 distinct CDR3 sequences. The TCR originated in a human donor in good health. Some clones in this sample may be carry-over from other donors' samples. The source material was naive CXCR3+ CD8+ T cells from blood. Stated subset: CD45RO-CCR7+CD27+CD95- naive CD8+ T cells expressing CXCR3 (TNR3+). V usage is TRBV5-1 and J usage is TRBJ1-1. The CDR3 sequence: CASSLARGEGGEAFF.